The entry below gives a single T cell receptor (beta chain) sequence along with its context. This sample was included in a study of T cell changes during pregnancy in multiple sclerosis. The assay was immunoSEQ multiplex PCR, and TCRdb's table has in-frame clones only and misses some. The table includes under 70,000 clones, 92% detected once. The CDR3 covers 16 residues. With V trimmed by 2 bases and J by 3 bases, 3 bases remained unmatched. Germline lookup yields CDR1 MGHRA and CDR2 YSYEKL. The input for sequencing was CD4+ T cells from peripheral blood mononuclear cells, taken after pregnancy. The TCR was taken from a female donor with multiple sclerosis, enrolled in a pregnancy study. The chain has TRBV4-1 and TRBJ2-2; 10 nucleotides agree with TRBD1. Here the CDR3 reads CASSQYGTGDTGELFF. The CDR3 DNA sequence: TGCGCCAGCAGCCAATACGGGACAGGGGACACCGGGGAGCTGTTTTTT.